These T cell receptor beta chains were read from a single sample in a study of cytomegalovirus exposure and HLA in healthy donors. TCRdb keeps only in-frame clones here, not all; method: immunoSEQ multiplex PCR. This table has roughly 150,000 clones, less than 90% appearing once. Material for sequencing was PBMCs. The receptors stem from a woman between 18 and 30 years old in good health and CMV-seronegative. Both conserved end residues are part of each CDR3. D genes are given only for firm matches. Some rows mark clone size as missing; the rest say once, few, many or name a class of expanded clone.

abundance	v_gene	d_gene	j_gene	CDR3nt	CDR3aa
NA	TRBV29-1	TRBD1	TRBJ1-1	TGCAGCGTGGGGGGACAGATGAACACTGAAGCTTTCTTT	CSVGGQMNTEAFF
NA	TRBV7-3	TRBD1	TRBJ1-1	TGTGCCAGCAGCCCAGACAGGGGGCGGGTGGCTTTCTTT	CASSPDRGRVAFF
NA	TRBV7-9	NA	TRBJ2-1	TGTGCCAGCAGCTTCAATAATGAGCAGTTCTTC	CASSFNNEQFF
NA	TRBV7-9	NA	TRBJ1-2	TGTGCCAGCAGCTCCGCCAGGGGTAGCTATGGCTACACCTTC	CASSSARGSYGYTF
NA	TRBV10-3	TRBD1	TRBJ2-2	TGTGCCATCAGCGAGGGACAGGGAGGAAGAACCGGGGAGCTGTTTTTT	CAISEGQGGRTGELFF
NA	TRBV2	TRBD1	TRBJ1-2	TGTGCCAGCTCAGAGCAGGGGGCTCTGTTAAACTATGGCTACACCTTC	CASSEQGALLNYGYTF
NA	TRBV5-1	TRBD2	TRBJ2-1	TGCGCCAGCAGCTTGGAAGCGGGAACCTACAATGAGCAGTTCTTC	CASSLEAGTYNEQFF
once	TRBV4-3	TRBD1	TRBJ1-4	TGCGCCAGCAGCCTACGGACAGGGGGTAATGAAAAACTGTTTTTT	CASSLRTGGNEKLFF
NA	TRBV30	NA	TRBJ1-1	TGTGCCATGGGGAAGGGGGTAAGCACTGAAGCTTTCTTT	CAMGKGVSTEAFF
NA	TRBV12-5	NA	TRBJ2-1	TGTGCTAGTGGTTCTGGAGCACAGTTCTTC	CASGSGAQFF
NA	TRBV7-8	TRBD1	TRBJ1-1	TGTGCCAGCAGCTTCAGGGGGCAGACTGAAGCTTTCTTT	CASSFRGQTEAFF
NA	TRBV7-2	TRBD1	TRBJ1-4	TGTGCCAGCAGCTTGAGACAGGGGGCCGGAGAAAAACTGTTTTTT	CASSLRQGAGEKLFF
NA	TRBV5-8	NA	TRBJ2-3	TGTGCCAGCACTCAAGGCACAGTCAGCACAGATACGCAGTATTTT	CASTQGTVSTDTQYF
NA	TRBV30	NA	TRBJ1-4	TGTGCCTGGGGGGATGGAACACAGGGAGAACCCAAACTGTTTTTT	CAWGDGTQGEPKLFF
NA	TRBV4-2	NA	TRBJ2-3	TGTGCCAGCAGCCAAGATCATAAGGGGGGGCAGAGAGATACGCAGTATTTT	CASSQDHKGGQRDTQYF
NA	TRBV2	NA	TRBJ2-7	TGTGCCAGCAGTGATTTTGGACAGTTCTACTACGAGCAGTACTTC	CASSDFGQFYYEQYF
NA	TRBV9	NA	TRBJ1-5	TGTGCCAGCAGCGGAGGACTGAATCAGCCCCAGCATTTT	CASSGGLNQPQHF
NA	TRBV9	NA	TRBJ1-2	TGTGCCAGCAGCGACGGCTATGGCTACACCTTC	CASSDGYGYTF
NA	TRBV7-8	TRBD1	TRBJ1-5	TGTGCCAGCAGCCTGACCTGGACAGGGGAGCCCCAGCATTTT	CASSLTWTGEPQHF
NA	TRBV28	NA	TRBJ2-7	TGTGCCAGCAGTTTGGGGGGGCGTAAGGGCTACGAGCAGTACTTC	CASSLGGRKGYEQYF
few	TRBV5-5	NA	TRBJ2-7	TGTGCCAGCACCCCCCGGGGGACAGCCGGGGTCGAGCAGTACTTC	CASTPRGTAGVEQYF
NA	TRBV4-2	TRBD1	TRBJ1-2	TGTGCCAGCAGCCAAAAACGGGACAGCGGAGCCTACACCTTC	CASSQKRDSGAYTF
NA	TRBV2	TRBD2	TRBJ2-5	TGTGCCAGCAGTGAAGGTGCGGCGGGAGGGCCCTCTATTTCCGGAGAGACCCAGTACTTC	CASSEGAAGGPSISGETQYF
NA	TRBV20-1	NA	TRBJ1-2	TGCAGCCCTACTCCCGGCTACACCTTC	CSPTPGYTF
NA	TRBV9	TRBD1	TRBJ2-7	TGTGCCAGCAGCCCTCGACAGGGAAACTACGAGCAGTACTTC	CASSPRQGNYEQYF
once	TRBV6-5	NA	TRBJ1-1	TGTGCCAGCAGAGACACGAACACTGAAGCTTTCTTT	CASRDTNTEAFF
few	TRBV4-3	NA	TRBJ1-2	TGCGCCAGCAGCCAAGAGTGGACTACAGTCTATGGCTACACCTTC	CASSQEWTTVYGYTF
NA	TRBV11-2	NA	TRBJ1-5	TGTGCCAGCAGCTTTAACCGGGGACAGCCCCAGCATTTT	CASSFNRGQPQHF
few	TRBV5-5	NA	TRBJ1-6	TGTGCCAGCAGCCCGTTGCGGGGGGGCGTTGGTTCACCCCTCCACTTT	CASSPLRGGVGSPLHF
NA	TRBV5-1	NA	TRBJ2-2	TGCGCCAGCAGCTTGATTCCAGGGAGGGAGCTGTTTTTT	CASSLIPGRELFF
NA	TRBV19	TRBD2	TRBJ2-1	TGTGCCAGTAGTATCTCTAGCGGGAGGGGGTACAATGAGCAGTTCTTC	CASSISSGRGYNEQFF
NA	TRBV5-1	TRBD1	TRBJ2-5	TGCGCCAGCAGCGGGATGACAGGGTTGGAGACCCAGTACTTC	CASSGMTGLETQYF
NA	TRBV30	NA	TRBJ2-4	TGTGCCTGGAGCGCGGACAAAAACATTCAGTACTTC	CAWSADKNIQYF
NA	TRBV5-1	TRBD1	TRBJ1-2	TGCGCCAGCAGCTCCCGGACAGGGCCTGGACTTAACTATGGCTACACCTTC	CASSSRTGPGLNYGYTF
NA	TRBV9	NA	TRBJ1-2	TGTGCCAGCTCCTCGGAGGGGTATGGCTACACCTTC	CASSSEGYGYTF
once	TRBV9	NA	TRBJ1-2	TGTGCCAGCAGCGTCGCGGCGTATGGCTACACCTTC	CASSVAAYGYTF
once	TRBV9	TRBD1	TRBJ1-2	TGTGCCAGCAGCGCTACAGGGGGCAAGGAAGGCTACACCTTC	CASSATGGKEGYTF
NA	TRBV5-1	NA	TRBJ1-2	TGCGCCAGCAGCTTGGTGGTCGGTAACTATGGCTACACCTTC	CASSLVVGNYGYTF
once	TRBV4-2	NA	TRBJ2-5	TGTGCCAGCAGCCAAGATCAAAGCGACCAAGAGACCCAGTACTTC	CASSQDQSDQETQYF
NA	TRBV13	NA	TRBJ2-7	TGTGCCAGCAGCTTCCGTTCCAGTTACTACGAGCAGTACTTC	CASSFRSSYYEQYF
NA	TRBV7-2	TRBD1	TRBJ2-7	TGTGCCAGCAGCTTATCTGGGACAGGGTCCTACGAGCAGTACTTC	CASSLSGTGSYEQYF